Here is one T cell receptor (beta chain) with its context. Its antigen is still unknown. The junction and the germline gene differ at one end; a read error may be behind it. The CDR3 totals 16 residues. Germline V gene sequence: CDR1 SEHNR, CDR2 FQNEAQ (reference sequence). The source of the sample is a study of post-analysis software for immune sequencing data. Study in general: The study covered relapsing-remitting, secondary progressive and progressive-relapsing courses of multiple sclerosis.

Prepared libraries of TCR beta cDNA carried unique molecular identifiers. Once roughly 0.85 to 11 million T cells were used, roughly 0.5 million cDNA molecules resulted. MiXCR, applied by TCRdb to the PCR reads, yields one record per CDR3 protein. This table has 380,000 or so distinct CDR3 sequences, roughly 38% appearing once. Study-wide results and caveats: The authors found that F measure strongly co-clustered same-batch samples. With TRBV5-6, TRBV5-1 and TRBV20-1 included, roughly five TRBV segments were more frequent in patients than in controls. Significantly decreased normalized Chao1 diversity was recorded for multiple sclerosis patients relative to controls.

This sequence joins TRBV7-9 and TRBJ2-1; the D gene is possibly TRBD2 (7 bases). What was sequenced was blood. The TCR sequence derives from a girl aged 10-17 years with multiple sclerosis. The CDR3 here is CASSLAGGLSYNEQFF. In DNA, the CDR3 is TGTGCCAGCAGCTTAGCGGGGGGGCTCTCCTACAATGAGCAGTTTTTC.